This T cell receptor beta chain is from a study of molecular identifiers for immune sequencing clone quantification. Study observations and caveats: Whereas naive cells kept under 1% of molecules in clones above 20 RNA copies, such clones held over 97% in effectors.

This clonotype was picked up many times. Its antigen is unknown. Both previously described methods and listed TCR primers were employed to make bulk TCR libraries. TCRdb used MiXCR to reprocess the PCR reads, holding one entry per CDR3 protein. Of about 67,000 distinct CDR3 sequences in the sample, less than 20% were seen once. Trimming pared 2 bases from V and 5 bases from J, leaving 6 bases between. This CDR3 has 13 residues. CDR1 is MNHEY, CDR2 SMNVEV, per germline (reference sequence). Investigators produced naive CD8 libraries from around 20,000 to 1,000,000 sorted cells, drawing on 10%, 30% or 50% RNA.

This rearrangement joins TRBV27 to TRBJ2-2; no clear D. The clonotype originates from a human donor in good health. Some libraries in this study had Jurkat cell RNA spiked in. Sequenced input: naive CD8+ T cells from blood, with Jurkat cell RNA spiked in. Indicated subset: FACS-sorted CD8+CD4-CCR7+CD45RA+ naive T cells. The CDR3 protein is CASSLKNTGELFF. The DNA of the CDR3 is TGTGCCAGCAGTTTAAAGAATACCGGGGAGCTGTTTTTT.